This T cell receptor (beta chain) derives from a study of blood T cell repertoires in COVID-19. CDR3 size: 14 residues. The germline V gene has CDR1 LNHDA and CDR2 SQIVND (reference sequence). J gave up 7 bases and V 6 bases, and 10 bases lay outside the gene matches. Sequencing was performed with immunoSEQ multiplex PCR; in TCRdb, only in-frame clones are kept and a portion is missing. Of roughly 250,000 clones in the sample, about nine tenths were seen once. The sample comprised PBMCs or T cells enriched from blood (not recorded which). The chain is built from TRBV19 and TRBJ1-2; 8 nucleotides line up with TRBD1. The TCR comes from a woman aged 40 to 49 with acute COVID-19. CDR3 region: CASSRTRGHGGYTF. CDR3 sequence (DNA): TGTGCCAGTAGCAGGACCAGGGGGCATGGTGGCTACACCTTC.